The source of this TCR beta chain is a study of cytomegalovirus exposure and HLA in healthy donors. General study findings and limits: Apart from CMV serostatus, no immune exposure information was available.

CDR1 and CDR2 from the germline V gene are SGHTA and FQGNSA. The CDR3 extends over 16 amino acids. Unmatched junction bases numbered 7, after V lost 3 bases and J lost 0 bases. 13 Jbeta primers and 60 Vbeta primers were used for the PCR. Using immunoSEQ multiplex PCR, the repertoire was profiled, and TCRdb retains in-frame clones only, with some absent. The sample yields 300,000 or so clones, 70% to 90% seen once. Turning to this clone: The antigen remains unidentified.

J is TRBJ2-7 and V is TRBV7-2, with 8 bases lining up with TRBD2. The sequenced sample was PBMCs. This sequence originates from a woman in her thirties or forties in good health and CMV-seropositive. CDR3 bases: TGTGCCAGCAGCTTTAGAGGCAGCGGGAGCTCCTACGAGCAGTACTTC. This sequence encodes CASSFRGSGSSYEQYF.